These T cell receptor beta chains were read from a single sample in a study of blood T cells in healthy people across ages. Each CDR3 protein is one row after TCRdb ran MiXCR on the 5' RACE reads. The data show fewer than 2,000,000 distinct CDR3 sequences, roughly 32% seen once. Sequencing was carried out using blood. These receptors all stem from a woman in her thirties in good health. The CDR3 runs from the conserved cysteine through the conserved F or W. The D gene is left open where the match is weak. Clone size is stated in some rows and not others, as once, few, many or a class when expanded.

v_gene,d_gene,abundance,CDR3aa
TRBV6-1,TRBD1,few,CASSGDRNQPQHF
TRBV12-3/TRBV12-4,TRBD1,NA,CASSTAQGTGELFF
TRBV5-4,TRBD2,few,CASSSGLAGDSYEQYF
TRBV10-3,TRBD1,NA,CAIRPDRGQETQYF
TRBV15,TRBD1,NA,CATSSVQGAGTDTQYF
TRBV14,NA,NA,CASSQIGKGLGYTF
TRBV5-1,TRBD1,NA,CASSAGTGVFHTEAFF
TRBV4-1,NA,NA,CASSQPLGDADAQYF
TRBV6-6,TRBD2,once,CASSSELAGYEQYF
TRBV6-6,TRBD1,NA,CASSPWTGLFF
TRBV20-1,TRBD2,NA,CSASGPSGRDEQFF
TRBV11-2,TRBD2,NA,CASSLESGGKHNEQFF
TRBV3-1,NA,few,CASSQDQGANTEAFF
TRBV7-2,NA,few,CASSPGRVTEAFF
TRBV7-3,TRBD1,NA,CASSWTGVSTDTQYF
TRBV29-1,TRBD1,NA,CSALTGGHNEQFF
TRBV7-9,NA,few,CASSPLGSSNQPQHF
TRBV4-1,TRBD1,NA,CASSQVVQGAWAFF
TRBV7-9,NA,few,CASFPGANVLTF
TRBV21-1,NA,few,CASRRPGQRNQPQHF
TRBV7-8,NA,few,CASSRGGVQYF
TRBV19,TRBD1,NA,CASSTWGRTGDKSEAFF